Sequencing of this T cell receptor (beta chain) was carried out in a study of a mutant IDH1 vaccine in newly diagnosed glioma. Study context: With temozolomide cycles, or 4-6 weeks after radiotherapy alone, vaccination was started.

As regards this clone: Its antigen is unknown.

This CDR3 comprises 13 residues. The V and J ends lost 10 bases and 3 bases, in that order; junction bases with no gene match: 6. Germline V CDR1 and CDR2: ENHRY, SYGVKD. Time point in this sample: week 23, last vaccination. Topical imiquimod was applied with each vaccine dose, which held 300 ug of mutant IDH1 20-mer peptide. Data came from immunoSEQ multiplex PCR; TCRdb stores just in-frame clones and leaves some out. The sample has about 30,000 clones, approximately 87% seen once; the top ten hold less than 3%. This specimen was PBMCs, taken from a glioma patient whose treatment included an IDH1 peptide vaccine. The rearrangement joins TRBV10-3 to TRBJ2-3; 8 bases align to TRBD1. The clonotype was recovered from a man in his forties or fifties with glioma. For the CDR3, the DNA is TGTGCCACCACGCGACAGGGGACAGATACGCAGTATTTT. It codes for CATTRQGTDTQYF.